This entry lists 4 T cell receptor beta chains sequenced from one sample in a study of blood T cell repertoires in COVID-19. Measured with immunoSEQ multiplex PCR; TCRdb has only the in-frame clones, and not every one. The sample has about 240,000 clones, 88% seen once; the top ten hold 0.95% to 1%. The source material was peripheral blood. These receptor sequences come from a woman aged 35 to 49 who had recovered from COVID-19.

The chain recombines TRBV18 with TRBJ2-4; TRBD2 might be the D (5 bases). The germline V and J ends were trimmed by 4 bases and 2 bases, with 21 bases remaining between them. This CDR3 has 18 residues. In germline, CDR1 is KGHSH, CDR2 LQKENI. The CDR3, as DNA: TGTGCCAGCTCACTAGGCCCACTAGTGGGTGTATCCAAAAACATTCAGTACTTC. This encodes CASSLGPLVGVSKNIQYF.

The V gene is TRBV14, the J gene TRBJ1-4; 10 bases align to TRBD1. CDR1 and CDR2 (germline): SGHDN, FVKESK. There are 19 residues in the CDR3. Trimming removed 1 base from V and 0 bases from J; junction bases left unmatched: 8. CDR3 bases: TGTGCCAGCAGCCAAGTTGGACAGGGGGACTGGGCAACTAATGAAAAACTGTTTTTT. This sequence encodes CASSQVGQGDWATNEKLFF.

The genes are TRBV9 and TRBJ2-7; TRBD1 matches at 7 bases. This CDR3 comprises 14 residues. Germline V gene data show CDR1 as SGDLS and CDR2 as YYNGEE. After removal of 0 bases from V and 3 bases from J, the junction contained 3 bases not matched to a gene. CDR3 sequence: CASSVASGGYEQYF. For the CDR3, the DNA is TGTGCCAGCAGCGTAGCTTCAGGGGGCTACGAGCAGTACTTC.

The CDR3 nucleotides read TGTGCCAGCAGCCCGGCCGGGAGCACAGATACGCAGTATTTT. As protein: CASSPAGSTDTQYF. The rearrangement uses TRBV6-5 and TRBJ2-3, with unresolved D. The germline CDR1 and CDR2 sequences are MNHEY and SVGAGI. This CDR3 has 14 amino acids. Trimming cost V 6 bases and J 0 bases, with 10 bases left between them.